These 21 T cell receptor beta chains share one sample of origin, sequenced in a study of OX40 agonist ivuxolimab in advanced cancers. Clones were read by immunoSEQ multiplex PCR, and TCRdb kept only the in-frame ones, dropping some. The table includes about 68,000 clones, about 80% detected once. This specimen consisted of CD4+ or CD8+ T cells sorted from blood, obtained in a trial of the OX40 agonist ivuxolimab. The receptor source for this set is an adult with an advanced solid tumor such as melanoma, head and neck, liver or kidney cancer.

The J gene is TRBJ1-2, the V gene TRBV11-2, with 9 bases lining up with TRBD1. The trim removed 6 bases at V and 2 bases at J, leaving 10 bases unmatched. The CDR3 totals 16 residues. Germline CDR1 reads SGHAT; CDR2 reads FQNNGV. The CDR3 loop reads CASSRAGTGSNYGYTF. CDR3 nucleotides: TGTGCCAGCAGTAGGGCCGGGACAGGGAGCAACTATGGCTACACCTTC. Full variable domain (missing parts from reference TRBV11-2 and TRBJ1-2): EAGVAQSPRYKIIEKRQSVAFWCNPISGHATLYWYQQILGQGPKLLIQFQNNGVVDDSQLPKDRFSAERLKGVDSTLKIQPAKLEDSAVYLCASSRAGTGSNYGYTFGSGTRLTVV.

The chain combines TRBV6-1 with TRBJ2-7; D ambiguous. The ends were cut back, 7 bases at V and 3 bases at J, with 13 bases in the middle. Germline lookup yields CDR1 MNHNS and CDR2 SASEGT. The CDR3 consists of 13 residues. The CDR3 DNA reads TGTGCCAGCATCCGACAATACAACTACGAGCAGTACTTC. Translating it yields CASIRQYNYEQYF.

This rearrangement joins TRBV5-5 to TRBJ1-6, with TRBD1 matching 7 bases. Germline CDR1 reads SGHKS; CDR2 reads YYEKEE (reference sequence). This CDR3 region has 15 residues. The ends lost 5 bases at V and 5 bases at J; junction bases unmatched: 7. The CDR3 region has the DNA TGTGCCAGCAGTTTCACAGGGGTGGATAATTCACCCCTCCACTTT. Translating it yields CASSFTGVDNSPLHF.

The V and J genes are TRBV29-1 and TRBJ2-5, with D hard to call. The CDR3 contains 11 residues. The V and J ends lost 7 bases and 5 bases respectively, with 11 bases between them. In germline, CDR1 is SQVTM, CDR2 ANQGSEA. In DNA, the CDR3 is TGCAGCGGCGTGGAATTGGAGACCCAGTACTTC. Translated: CSGVELETQYF.

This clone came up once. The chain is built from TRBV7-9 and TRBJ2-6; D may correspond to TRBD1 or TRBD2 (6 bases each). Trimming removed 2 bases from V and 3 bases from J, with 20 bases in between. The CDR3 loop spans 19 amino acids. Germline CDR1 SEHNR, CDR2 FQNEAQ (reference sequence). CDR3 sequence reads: CASSLLLAWGADGANVLTF. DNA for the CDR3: TGTGCCAGCAGCTTATTATTGGCGTGGGGGGCTGATGGGGCCAACGTCCTGACTTTC.

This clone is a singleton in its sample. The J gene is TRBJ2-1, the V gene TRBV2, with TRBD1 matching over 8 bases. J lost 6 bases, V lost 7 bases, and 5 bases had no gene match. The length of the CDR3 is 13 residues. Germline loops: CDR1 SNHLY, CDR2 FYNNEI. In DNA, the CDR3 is TGTGCCAGCAAAGGCGACAGGGGCAATGAGCAGTTCTTC. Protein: CASKGDRGNEQFF.

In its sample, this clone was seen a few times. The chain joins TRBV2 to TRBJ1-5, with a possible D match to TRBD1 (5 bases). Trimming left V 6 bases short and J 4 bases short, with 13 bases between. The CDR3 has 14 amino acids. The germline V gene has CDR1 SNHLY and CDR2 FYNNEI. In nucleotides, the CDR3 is TGTGCCAGCAGCCCGTCGGGGGTGAATCAGCCCCAGCATTTT. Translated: CASSPSGVNQPQHF.

In nucleotides, the CDR3 is TGTGCCAGCAGCTTAGATGGGATAACCTACGAGCAGTACTTC. Amino acids: CASSLDGITYEQYF. The chain recombines TRBV11-2 with TRBJ2-7; D not resolved. CDR3 length equals 14 residues. Trimming cost V 0 bases and J 2 bases, with 8 bases left between them. Germline CDR1 is SGHAT and CDR2 is FQNNGV.

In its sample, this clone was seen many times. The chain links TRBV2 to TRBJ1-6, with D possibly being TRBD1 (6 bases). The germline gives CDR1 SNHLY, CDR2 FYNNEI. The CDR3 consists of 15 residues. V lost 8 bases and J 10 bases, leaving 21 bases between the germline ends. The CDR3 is CASRDGQRTKSPLHF. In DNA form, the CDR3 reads TGTGCCAGCCGGGATGGACAGCGGACTAAGTCACCCCTCCACTTT.

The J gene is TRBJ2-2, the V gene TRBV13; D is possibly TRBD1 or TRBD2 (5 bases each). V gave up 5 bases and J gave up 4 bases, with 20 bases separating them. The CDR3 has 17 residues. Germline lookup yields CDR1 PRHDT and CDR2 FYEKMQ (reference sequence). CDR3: CASSIKLPGPTTGELFF. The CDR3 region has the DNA TGTGCCAGCAGCATCAAACTACCGGGACCCACCACCGGGGAGCTGTTTTTT. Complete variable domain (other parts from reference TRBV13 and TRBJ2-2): AAGVIQSPRHLIKEKRETATLKCYPIPRHDTVYWYQQGPGQDPQFLISFYEKMQSDKGSIPDRFSAQQFSDYHSELNMSSLELGDSALYFCASSIKLPGPTTGELFFGEGSRLTVL.

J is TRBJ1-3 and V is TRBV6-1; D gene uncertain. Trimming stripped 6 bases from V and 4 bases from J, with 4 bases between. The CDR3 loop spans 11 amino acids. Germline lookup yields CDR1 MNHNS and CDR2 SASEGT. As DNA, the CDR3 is TGTGCCAGCAGGCTCGGAAACACCATATATTTT. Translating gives CASRLGNTIYF.

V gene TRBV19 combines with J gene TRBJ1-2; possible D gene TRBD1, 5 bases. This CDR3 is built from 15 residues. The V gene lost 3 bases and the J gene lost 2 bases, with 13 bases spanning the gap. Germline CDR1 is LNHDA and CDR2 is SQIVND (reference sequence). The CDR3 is CASSILADKNYGYTF. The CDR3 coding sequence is TGTGCCAGTAGTATTCTTGCGGACAAGAACTATGGCTACACCTTC.

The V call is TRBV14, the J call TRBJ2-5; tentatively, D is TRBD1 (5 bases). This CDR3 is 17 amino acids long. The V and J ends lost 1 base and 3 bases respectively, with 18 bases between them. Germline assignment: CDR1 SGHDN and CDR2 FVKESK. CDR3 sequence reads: CASSQAIGAPGKETQYF. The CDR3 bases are TGTGCCAGCAGCCAAGCTATAGGGGCGCCAGGGAAAGAGACCCAGTACTTC.

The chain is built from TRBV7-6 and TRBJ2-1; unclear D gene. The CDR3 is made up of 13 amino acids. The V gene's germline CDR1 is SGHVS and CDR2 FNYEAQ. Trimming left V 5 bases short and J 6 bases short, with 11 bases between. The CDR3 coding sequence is TGTGCCAGCAGCCATAATCCCGTCAATGAGCAGTTCTTC. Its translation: CASSHNPVNEQFF.

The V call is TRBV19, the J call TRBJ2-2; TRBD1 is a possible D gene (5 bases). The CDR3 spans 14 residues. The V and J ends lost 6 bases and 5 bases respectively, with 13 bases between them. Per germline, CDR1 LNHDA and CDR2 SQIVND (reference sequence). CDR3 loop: CASRGRLGTGELFF. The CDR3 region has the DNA TGTGCCAGTAGGGGGCGCTTAGGGACCGGGGAGCTGTTTTTT.

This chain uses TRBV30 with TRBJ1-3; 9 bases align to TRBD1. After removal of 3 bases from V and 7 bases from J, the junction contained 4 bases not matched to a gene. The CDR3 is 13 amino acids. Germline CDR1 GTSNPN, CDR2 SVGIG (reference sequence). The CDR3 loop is CAWRGQGRNTIYF. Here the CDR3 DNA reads TGTGCCTGGAGGGGACAGGGAAGGAACACCATATATTTT.

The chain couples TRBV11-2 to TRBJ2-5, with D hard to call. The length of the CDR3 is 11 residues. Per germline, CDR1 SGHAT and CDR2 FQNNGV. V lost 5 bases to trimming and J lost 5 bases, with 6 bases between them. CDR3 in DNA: TGTGCCAGCAGCCAACGGGAGACCCAGTACTTC. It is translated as CASSQRETQYF.

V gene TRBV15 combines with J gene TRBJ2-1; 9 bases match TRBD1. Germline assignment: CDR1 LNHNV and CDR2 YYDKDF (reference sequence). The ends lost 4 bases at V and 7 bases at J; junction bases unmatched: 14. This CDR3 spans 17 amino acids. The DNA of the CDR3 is TGTGCCACCAGCATCCCCGAAGGGACAGGGTTGGAGAATGAGCAGTTCTTC. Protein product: CATSIPEGTGLENEQFF.

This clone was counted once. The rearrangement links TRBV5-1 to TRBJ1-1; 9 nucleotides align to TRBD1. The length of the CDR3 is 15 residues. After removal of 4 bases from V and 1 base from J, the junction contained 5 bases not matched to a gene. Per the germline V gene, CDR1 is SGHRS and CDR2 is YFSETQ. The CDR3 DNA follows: TGCGCCAGCAGCCCGCCGGGACAGGGGAACACTGAAGCTTTCTTT. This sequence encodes CASSPPGQGNTEAFF.

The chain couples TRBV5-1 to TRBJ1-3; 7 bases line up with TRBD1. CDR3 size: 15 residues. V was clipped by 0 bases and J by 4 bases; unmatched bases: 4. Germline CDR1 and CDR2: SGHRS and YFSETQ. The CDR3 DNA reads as TGCGCCAGCAGCTTGGCCACAGGGGACGGAAACACCATATATTTT. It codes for CASSLATGDGNTIYF.

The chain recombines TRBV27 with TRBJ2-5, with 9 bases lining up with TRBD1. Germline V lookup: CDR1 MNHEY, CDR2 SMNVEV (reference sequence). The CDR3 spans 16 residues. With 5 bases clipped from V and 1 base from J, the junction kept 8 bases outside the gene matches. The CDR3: CASSHVTGGFQETQYF. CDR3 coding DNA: TGTGCCAGCAGTCACGTGACAGGGGGATTCCAAGAGACCCAGTACTTC.